Presented here are 3 T cell receptor beta chains from one specimen sequenced in a study of blood T cell repertoires in COVID-19. This table comes from immunoSEQ multiplex PCR, and its TCRdb copy is limited to in-frame clones, with some not included. This sample yields about 190,000 clones, of which 90% are seen a single time; 0.6% to 0.8% belongs to the top ten. The specimen sequenced was peripheral blood. These receptors came from a man over 45 with acute or convalescent COVID-19.

This sequence joins TRBV7-9 and TRBJ2-1; D perhaps matches TRBD2 (5 bases). Trimming stripped 1 base from V and 7 bases from J, with 8 bases between. Germline lookup yields CDR1 SEHNR and CDR2 FQNEAQ (reference sequence). The CDR3 spans 13 residues. The DNA for the CDR3 is TGTGCCAGCAGCTTAGAGGCGGGTAATGAGCAGTTCTTC. Its translation is CASSLEAGNEQFF.

The rearrangement links TRBV28 to TRBJ2-4; TRBD1 might be the D (6 bases). The CDR3 has 14 amino acids. Germline V gives CDR1 MDHEN, CDR2 SYDVKM. Trimming removed 4 bases at V and 2 bases at J, with 9 bases between. CDR3 region: CASSYRVTKNIQYF. CDR3 bases: TGTGCCAGCAGTTACAGGGTAACCAAAAACATTCAGTACTTC. Full variable domain (rest looked up from reference TRBV28 and TRBJ2-4): DVKVTQSSRYLVKRTGEKVFLECVQDMDHENMFWYRQDPGLGLRLIYFSYDVKMKEKGDIPEGYSVSREKKERFSLILESASTNQTSMYLCASSYRVTKNIQYFGAGTRLSVL.

Note on this clone: Other DNA sequences in the sample encode the same CDR3. The chain joins TRBV6-1 to TRBJ2-2; D unresolved. From germline, CDR1 is MNHNS and CDR2 SASEGT. Trimming stripped 2 bases from V and 1 base from J, with 5 bases between. CDR3 length: 14 amino acids. CDR3 DNA sequence: TGTGCCAGCAGTGAAAGACAGAACACCGGGGAGCTGTTTTTT. It specifies CASSERQNTGELFF.